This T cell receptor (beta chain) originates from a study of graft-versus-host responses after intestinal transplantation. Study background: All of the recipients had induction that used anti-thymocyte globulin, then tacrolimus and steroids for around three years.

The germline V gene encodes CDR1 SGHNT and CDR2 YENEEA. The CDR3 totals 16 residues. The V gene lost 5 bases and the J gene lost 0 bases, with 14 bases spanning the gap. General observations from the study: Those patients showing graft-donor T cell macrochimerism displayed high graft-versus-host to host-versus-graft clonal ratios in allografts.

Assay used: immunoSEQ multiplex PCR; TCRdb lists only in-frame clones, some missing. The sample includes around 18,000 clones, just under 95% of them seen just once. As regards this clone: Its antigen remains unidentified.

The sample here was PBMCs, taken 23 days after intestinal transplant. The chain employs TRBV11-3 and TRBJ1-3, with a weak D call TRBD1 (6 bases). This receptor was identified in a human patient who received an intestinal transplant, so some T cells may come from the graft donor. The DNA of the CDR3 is TGTGCCAGCAGCGGATCGACAGGATTCTCTGGAAACACCATATATTTT. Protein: CASSGSTGFSGNTIYF.